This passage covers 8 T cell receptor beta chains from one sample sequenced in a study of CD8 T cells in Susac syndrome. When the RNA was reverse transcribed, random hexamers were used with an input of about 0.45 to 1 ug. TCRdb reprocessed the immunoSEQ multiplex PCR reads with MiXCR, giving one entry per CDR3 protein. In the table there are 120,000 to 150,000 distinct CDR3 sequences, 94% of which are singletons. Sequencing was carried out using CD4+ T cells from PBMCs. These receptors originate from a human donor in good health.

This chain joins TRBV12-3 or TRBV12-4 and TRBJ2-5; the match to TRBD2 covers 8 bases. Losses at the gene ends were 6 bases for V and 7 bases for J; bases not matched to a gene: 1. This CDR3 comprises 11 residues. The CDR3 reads CASSRGGTQYF. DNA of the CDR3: TGTGCCAGCAGCCGGGGGGGGACCCAGTACTTC.

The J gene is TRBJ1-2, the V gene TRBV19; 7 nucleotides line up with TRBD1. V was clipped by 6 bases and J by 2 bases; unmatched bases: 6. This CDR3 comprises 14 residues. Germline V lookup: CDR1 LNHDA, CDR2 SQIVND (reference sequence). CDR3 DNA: TGTGCCAGTAGCAGGACAGGAACGAACTATGGCTACACCTTC. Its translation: CASSRTGTNYGYTF.

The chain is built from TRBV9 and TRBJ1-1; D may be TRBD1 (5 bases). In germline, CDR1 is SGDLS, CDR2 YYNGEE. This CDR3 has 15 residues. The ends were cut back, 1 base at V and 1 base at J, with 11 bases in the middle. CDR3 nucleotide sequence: TGTGCCAGCAGCGTAATCGGGGGAGGGAACACTGAAGCTTTCTTT. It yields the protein CASSVIGGGNTEAFF.

The CDR3 DNA sequence: TGTGCCAGCAGCGTAGACGCCCGCCAGGGGCTAGCGGGATTGAGTGACGAGCAGTACTTC. It translates to CASSVDARQGLAGLSDEQYF. This chain uses TRBV9 with TRBJ2-7; TRBD2 agrees at 9 bases. The J segment lost 5 bases and the V segment lost 0 bases, leaving 21 bases of the junction unmatched. CDR1 is SGDLS, CDR2 YYNGEE, per germline. The CDR3 covers 20 residues.

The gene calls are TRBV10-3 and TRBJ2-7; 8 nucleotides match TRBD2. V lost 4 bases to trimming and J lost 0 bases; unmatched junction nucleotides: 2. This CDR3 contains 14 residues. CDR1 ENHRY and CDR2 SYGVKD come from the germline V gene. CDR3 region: CAISVAGGSYEQYF. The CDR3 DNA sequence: TGTGCCATCAGTGTGGCGGGGGGCTCCTACGAGCAGTACTTC.

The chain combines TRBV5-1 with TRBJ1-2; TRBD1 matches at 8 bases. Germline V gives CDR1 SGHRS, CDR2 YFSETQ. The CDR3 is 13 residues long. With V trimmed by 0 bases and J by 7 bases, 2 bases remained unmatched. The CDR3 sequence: CASSLGQGTGYTF. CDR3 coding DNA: TGCGCCAGCAGCTTGGGACAGGGGACTGGCTACACCTTC.

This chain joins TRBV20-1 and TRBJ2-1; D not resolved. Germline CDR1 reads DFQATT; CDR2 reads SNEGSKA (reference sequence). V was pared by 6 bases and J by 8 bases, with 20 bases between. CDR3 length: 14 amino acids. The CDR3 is CSARYGPVVDEQFF. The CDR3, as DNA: TGCAGTGCCCGCTACGGCCCTGTGGTGGATGAGCAGTTCTTC.

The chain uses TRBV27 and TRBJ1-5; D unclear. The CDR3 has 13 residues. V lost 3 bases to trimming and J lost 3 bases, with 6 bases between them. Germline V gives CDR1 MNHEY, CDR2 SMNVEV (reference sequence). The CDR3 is CASSFSFNQPQHF. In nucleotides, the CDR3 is TGTGCCAGCAGTTTTTCCTTCAATCAGCCCCAGCATTTT.